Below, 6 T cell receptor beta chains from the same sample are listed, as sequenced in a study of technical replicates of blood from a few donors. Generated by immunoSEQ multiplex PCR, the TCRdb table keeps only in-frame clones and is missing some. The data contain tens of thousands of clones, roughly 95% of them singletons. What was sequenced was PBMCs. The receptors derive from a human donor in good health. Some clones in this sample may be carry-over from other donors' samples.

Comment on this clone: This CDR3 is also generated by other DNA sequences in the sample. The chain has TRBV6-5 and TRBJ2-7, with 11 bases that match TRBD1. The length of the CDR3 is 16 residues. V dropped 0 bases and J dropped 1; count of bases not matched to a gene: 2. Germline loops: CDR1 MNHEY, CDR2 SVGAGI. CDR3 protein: CASSYSGTGGSYEQYF. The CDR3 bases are TGTGCCAGCAGTTACTCTGGGACAGGGGGGTCCTACGAGCAGTACTTC.

This CDR3 reads CASRPSGGNYGYTF. The DNA of the CDR3 is TGTGCCTCCCGCCCCTCAGGGGGCAACTATGGCTACACCTTC. This chain connects TRBV19 to TRBJ1-2; TRBD1 aligns across 8 bases. CDR3 size: 14 residues. Germline-derived CDR1 and CDR2 are LNHDA and SQIVND (reference sequence). The ends lost 11 bases at V and 2 bases at J; junction bases unmatched: 10. The whole variable domain, filled in from reference TRBV19 and TRBJ1-2, reads DGGITQSPKYLFRKEGQNVTLSCEQNLNHDAMYWYRQDPGQGLRLIYYSQIVNDFQKGDIAEGYSVSREKKESFPLTVTSAQKNPTAFYLCASRPSGGNYGYTFGSGTRLTVV.

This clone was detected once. The CDR3 loop reads CASSRTGIGETQYF. The CDR3 DNA follows: TGTGCCAGCAGCCGCACGGGTATCGGGGAGACCCAGTACTTC. The chain joins TRBV7-6 to TRBJ2-5; no firm D call. Germline CDR1 and CDR2: SGHVS and FNYEAQ. Trimming took off 5 bases at V and 5 bases at J, with 15 bases between the two ends. This CDR3 has 14 amino acids.

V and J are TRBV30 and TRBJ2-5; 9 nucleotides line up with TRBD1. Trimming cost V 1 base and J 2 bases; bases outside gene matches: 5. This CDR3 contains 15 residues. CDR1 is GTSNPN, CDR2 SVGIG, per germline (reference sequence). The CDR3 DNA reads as TGTGCCTGGAGTGGAGGGACAGGGTATCAAGAGACCCAGTACTTC. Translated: CAWSGGTGYQETQYF.

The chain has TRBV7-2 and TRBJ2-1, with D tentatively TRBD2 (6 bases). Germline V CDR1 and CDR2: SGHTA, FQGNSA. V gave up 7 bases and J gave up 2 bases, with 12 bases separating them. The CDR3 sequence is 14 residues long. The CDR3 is CASTLGEAYNEQFF. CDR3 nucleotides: TGTGCCAGCACCCTAGGGGAGGCCTACAATGAGCAGTTCTTC.

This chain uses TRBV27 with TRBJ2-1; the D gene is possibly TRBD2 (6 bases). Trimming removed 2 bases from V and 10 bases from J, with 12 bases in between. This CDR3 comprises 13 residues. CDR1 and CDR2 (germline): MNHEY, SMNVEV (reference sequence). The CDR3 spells CASSLRRGWEQFF. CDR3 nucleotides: TGTGCCAGCAGTTTAAGGAGGGGATGGGAGCAGTTCTTC.